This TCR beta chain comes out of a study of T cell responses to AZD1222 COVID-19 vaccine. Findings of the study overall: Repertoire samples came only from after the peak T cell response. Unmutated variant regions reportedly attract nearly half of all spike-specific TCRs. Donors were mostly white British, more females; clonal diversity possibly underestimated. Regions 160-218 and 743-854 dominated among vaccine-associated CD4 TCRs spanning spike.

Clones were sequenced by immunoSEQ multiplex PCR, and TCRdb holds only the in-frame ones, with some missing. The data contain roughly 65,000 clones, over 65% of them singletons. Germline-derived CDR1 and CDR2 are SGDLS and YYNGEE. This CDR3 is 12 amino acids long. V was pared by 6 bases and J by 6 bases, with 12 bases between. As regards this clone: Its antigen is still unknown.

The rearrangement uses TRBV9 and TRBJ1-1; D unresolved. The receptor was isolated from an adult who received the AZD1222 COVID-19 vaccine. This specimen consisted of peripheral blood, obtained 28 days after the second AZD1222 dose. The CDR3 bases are TGTGCCAGCAAGAAGGGCGGGCCTGAAGCTTTCTTT. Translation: CASKKGGPEAFF.